The rows below give T cell receptor beta chains drawn from one sample of a study of control samples from healthy donors and cancer patients. Generated by immunoSEQ multiplex PCR, the TCRdb table keeps only in-frame clones and is missing some. The sample shows 100,000 to 150,000 clones, more than 80% of them seen only once. The sample comprised blood. All receptors come from a man in his forties or fifties in good health. Each CDR3 is given with its conserved first and last residue. Fields, in order: D gene, clone size, J gene, V gene, CDR3 DNA, CDR3 protein. D genes are given only for firm matches. Size tells how often a clone was seen (once, few, many) or the class of an expanded clone, and some rows leave it out.

- | once | TRBJ1-1 | TRBV27 | TGTGCCAGCAGTTTAACGGGACGAAGTGTGAACACTGAAGCTTTCTTT | CASSLTGRSVNTEAFF
- | - | TRBJ2-1 | TRBV29-1 | TGCAGCGTTGAAGTACCGGGGCTGCATTCCGAGCAGTTCTTC | CSVEVPGLHSEQFF
- | - | TRBJ2-3 | TRBV7-3 | TGTGCCAGCAGCCCAGAGGGGCCCTTAGGTACGCAGTATTTT | CASSPEGPLGTQYF
- | - | TRBJ2-6 | TRBV3-1/TRBV3-2 | TGTGCCAGCAGCCAAGGATTCAAGGTCGGAGGGGCCAACGTCCTGACTTTC | CASSQGFKVGGANVLTF
- | once | TRBJ1-2 | TRBV28 | TGTGCCACGGTGACAGCTAACTATGGCTACACCTTC | CATVTANYGYTF
- | - | TRBJ2-7 | TRBV10-2 | TGCGCCAGCAGCCGGCAACAGGGATACGAGCAGTACTTC | CASSRQQGYEQYF
TRBD2 | - | TRBJ2-1 | TRBV12-5 | TGTGCTAGTGGCGGGGGGTTCCTCCGCAGCGATGAGCAGTTCTTC | CASGGGFLRSDEQFF
TRBD1 | - | TRBJ1-5 | TRBV6-4 | TGTGCCAGCAGCCCCACGGCAGGGGGTGGTCAGCCCCAGCATTTT | CASSPTAGGGQPQHF
- | - | TRBJ2-7 | TRBV2 | TGTGCCAGCAGTATAACAGGCGACCGGCAGTACTTC | CASSITGDRQYF
- | - | TRBJ2-1 | TRBV9 | TGTGCCAGCAGCCCCCAGGTGGTTACCTACAATGAGCAGTTCTTC | CASSPQVVTYNEQFF
- | - | TRBJ2-5 | TRBV7-3 | TGTGCCAGCAGCTCAACGACAGGTCCAAAGACCCAGTACTTC | CASSSTTGPKTQYF
- | - | TRBJ2-2 | TRBV11-2 | TGTGCCAGCAGCCTCAGGGGGGCCCACACCGGGGAGCTGTTTTTT | CASSLRGAHTGELFF
- | - | TRBJ2-1 | TRBV5-1 | TGCGCCAGCAGTGACACTCCTTCCTACAATGAGCAGTTCTTC | CASSDTPSYNEQFF
TRBD1 | - | TRBJ2-5 | TRBV29-1 | TGCAGCGCCACCGGGACAGGGGTTCAAGAGACCCAGTACTTC | CSATGTGVQETQYF
TRBD2 | - | TRBJ2-1 | TRBV28 | TGTGCCAGCAGTTCCGGGGGGAACAATGAGCAGTTCTTC | CASSSGGNNEQFF
TRBD1 | - | TRBJ1-6 | TRBV6-2/TRBV6-3 | TGTGCCAGCAGTGCTCAGGGGGCACTTTCACCCCTCCACTTT | CASSAQGALSPLHF
- | - | TRBJ2-5 | TRBV5-1 | TGCGCCAGCAGCTTGGAAAAGACCCAGTACTTC | CASSLEKTQYF
- | - | TRBJ2-7 | TRBV19 | TGTGCCAGTAGTATAGGCCTAGCCAACGAGCAGTACTTC | CASSIGLANEQYF
- | - | TRBJ1-3 | TRBV19 | TGTGCCAGTAGCTCAGACAGGTTGAGAAACACCATATATTTT | CASSSDRLRNTIYF
- | - | TRBJ1-5 | TRBV28 | TGTGCCAGCCGACCCGGGGGTAGCAATCAGCCCCAGCATTTT | CASRPGGSNQPQHF
TRBD1 | - | TRBJ2-1 | TRBV7-8 | TGTGCCAGCAGCTCGGGGACAGCTTCCTACAATGAGCAGTTCTTC | CASSSGTASYNEQFF
TRBD2 | - | TRBJ2-7 | TRBV19 | TGTGCCAGTAGTATAGACGGGACTAGCGGAAGCTACGAGCAGTACTTC | CASSIDGTSGSYEQYF
- | - | TRBJ1-1 | TRBV19 | TGTGCCAGTAGTGTTAGACCATCAGGTTACACTGAAGCTTTCTTT | CASSVRPSGYTEAFF
TRBD2 | - | TRBJ2-5 | TRBV7-3 | TGTGCCAGCAGCCCGGGAGGGGGCCAAGAGACCCAGTACTTC | CASSPGGGQETQYF
- | - | TRBJ2-7 | TRBV27 | TGTGCCAGCAGTTTGTCCCCGGGACGAGATTACGAGCAGTACTTC | CASSLSPGRDYEQYF
- | - | TRBJ1-4 | TRBV5-1 | TGCGCCAGCAGCTTGTGGGGGGGCTTTGAAAAACTGTTTTTT | CASSLWGGFEKLFF
- | - | TRBJ1-5 | TRBV10-3 | TGTGCCATCGGGTGGGGCCTGGGCAATCAGCCCCAGCATTTT | CAIGWGLGNQPQHF
- | - | TRBJ2-5 | TRBV9 | TGTGCCAGCAGCTTTTCGGGGTCGGAGACCCAGTACTTC | CASSFSGSETQYF
TRBD1 | - | TRBJ2-3 | TRBV5-1 | TGCGCCAGCAGCTTGGCCCGGACAGGGGGTTCAGATACGCAGTATTTT | CASSLARTGGSDTQYF
TRBD2 | - | TRBJ2-3 | TRBV7-2 | TGTGCCAGCAACGCCGGGACTAGCGACACAGATACGCAGTATTTT | CASNAGTSDTDTQYF
TRBD1 | few | TRBJ2-3 | TRBV5-8 | TGTGCCAGCAGCTTGGATGACAGGGGTAGCACAGATACGCAGTATTTT | CASSLDDRGSTDTQYF
- | - | TRBJ1-1 | TRBV5-1 | TGCGCCAGCAGCCGGACCCGGAACACTGAAGCTTTCTTT | CASSRTRNTEAFF
- | - | TRBJ1-2 | TRBV5-1 | TGCGCCAGCAGCTTGGATCCCCAGGGGCGCAACGGCTACACCTTC | CASSLDPQGRNGYTF
- | - | TRBJ2-1 | TRBV7-8 | TGTGCCAGCAGCTTAGGCGGGACAGACCGTGGCATCGAGCAGTTCTTC | CASSLGGTDRGIEQFF
TRBD1 | - | TRBJ1-1 | TRBV5-1 | TGCGCCAGCAGCTCGACAGGGGGCCTCCTGGATACTGAAGCTTTCTTT | CASSSTGGLLDTEAFF
TRBD2 | - | TRBJ2-3 | TRBV6-2/TRBV6-3 | TGTGCCAGCAGTTCCGCTAGCGGGGGGCTCAGAGATACGCAGTATTTT | CASSSASGGLRDTQYF
- | - | TRBJ1-1 | TRBV19 | TGTGCCAGTAGTTCCGGTTTCGCTACTGAAGCTTTCTTT | CASSSGFATEAFF
- | - | TRBJ2-3 | TRBV19 | TGTGCCAGTAGTATCCGCGTTGGAGGTTCAGATACGCAGTATTTT | CASSIRVGGSDTQYF
- | - | TRBJ2-7 | TRBV19 | TGTGCCAGTAGTAACGTGGACAGAGCACCGTTGGAGCAGTACTTC | CASSNVDRAPLEQYF
- | - | TRBJ2-1 | TRBV5-1 | TGCGCCAGCAGCTTCACATCTTCGAACAATGAGCAGTTCTTC | CASSFTSSNNEQFF
TRBD2 | - | TRBJ2-5 | TRBV6-1 | TGTGCCAGCAGTGTCCTAGCGGGGGGTGGCATGGAGACCCAGTACTTC | CASSVLAGGGMETQYF
- | - | TRBJ2-5 | TRBV5-1 | TGCGCCAGCAGCTTGAATAAAGAGACCCAGTACTTC | CASSLNKETQYF
TRBD1 | - | TRBJ2-7 | TRBV28 | TGTGCCAGCAGTTTTCCGGGACAGAAGGGCGCGCAGTACTTC | CASSFPGQKGAQYF
- | once | TRBJ2-7 | TRBV11-3 | TGTGCCAGCAGCTTAACATCATCGGGGGTTCAGTACTTC | CASSLTSSGVQYF
TRBD1 | - | TRBJ1-1 | TRBV5-1 | TGCGCCAGCAGCTTGGGGCAGGGGGCAGGCACTGAAGCTTTCTTT | CASSLGQGAGTEAFF
- | - | TRBJ2-7 | TRBV2 | TGTGCCAGCAGTGAAGGAAGGGGGCAGTACTTC | CASSEGRGQYF
- | - | TRBJ1-1 | TRBV5-1 | TGCGCCAGCAGCGCCGGGGGCTCCCGGAACACTGAAGCTTTCTTT | CASSAGGSRNTEAFF